This T cell receptor beta chain came from a study of blood T cell repertoires in COVID-19. Across about two dozen US areas, participants ranged in age from roughly 18 to 89 years. The CDR3 has 13 amino acids. The junction had 6 bases not matched to a gene; V was cut back by 7 bases and J by 9 bases. Per germline, CDR1 ENHRY and CDR2 SYGVKD. As originally analysed: Amplification of reference gene primers was used by the study to estimate nucleated cell counts. TCRdb's copy holds only in-frame clones and misses some; the assay was immunoSEQ multiplex PCR. Clone size and the V and J calls come from that table; the DNA yielded D and trimming. The table includes around 150,000 clones, approximately 84% detected once.

The specimen was PBMCs or T cells enriched from blood (not recorded which). The V call is TRBV10-3, the J call TRBJ1-6, with TRBD1 matching over 7 bases. This clonotype originated in a woman in her 50s with acute COVID-19. The CDR3 coding sequence is TGTGCCATCACCGACAGGGCCGGTTCACCCCTCCACTTT. Its translation: CAITDRAGSPLHF.